Listed below are T cell receptor beta chains from one sample, sequenced in a study of OX40 agonist ivuxolimab in advanced cancers. Method: immunoSEQ multiplex PCR; TCRdb's copy keeps in-frame clones and lacks some. The sample lists 85,000 to 120,000 clones, approximately 90% occurring once. The sample here was CD4+ or CD8+ T cells sorted from blood, taken in a trial of the OX40 agonist ivuxolimab. The origin of the receptors is an adult with an advanced solid tumor such as melanoma, head and neck, liver or kidney cancer. Both conserved end residues are part of each CDR3. The D gene is left open where the match is weak. Clone size is not always given. Where it is, it says once, few, many or a class for expanded clones.

TGCAGCGTTGAAATAGGGTACGAGCAGTACTTC,CSVEIGYEQYF,TRBV29-1,NA,NA,TRBJ2-7
TGTGCCAGCAGCGGGGCGGGGCCTAGCTCCTACAATGAGCAGTTCTTC,CASSGAGPSSYNEQFF,TRBV2,NA,NA,TRBJ2-1
TGTGCCAGCCGGCTCTCGGGTGGCTACACCTTC,CASRLSGGYTF,TRBV5-6,NA,NA,TRBJ1-2
TGTGCCAGCAGCGTATCGGGACAGGCAGGTGGCTACACCTTC,CASSVSGQAGGYTF,TRBV9,TRBD1,NA,TRBJ1-2
TGCGCCAGCAGCCAAGCTAATGCGGGGACCGAGGCTGGCTACACCTTC,CASSQANAGTEAGYTF,TRBV4-1,NA,NA,TRBJ1-2
TGTGCCAGCAGTGAATCAACCCCCGGGACCTATGGCTACACCTTC,CASSESTPGTYGYTF,TRBV25-1,NA,NA,TRBJ1-2
TGTGCCAGCAGCCGCGGGGATCATAGCAATCAGCCCCAGCATTTT,CASSRGDHSNQPQHF,TRBV28,NA,NA,TRBJ1-5
TGCGCCAGCAGTCGGGACACACATGGCTACACCTTC,CASSRDTHGYTF,TRBV23-1,NA,few,TRBJ1-2
TGTGCCAGCAGTTACTCGAGGGGGGGTGGCTACACCTTC,CASSYSRGGGYTF,TRBV6-5,NA,NA,TRBJ1-2
TGCGCCAGCAGTGTCTCTATGGGGGGAAACACTGAAGCTTTCTTT,CASSVSMGGNTEAFF,TRBV10-1,NA,NA,TRBJ1-1
TGTGCCAGCAGCTCCCCGGAGAATGAAAAACTGTTTTTT,CASSSPENEKLFF,TRBV5-4,NA,NA,TRBJ1-4
TGTGCCAGCAGCGTCACCTCTGGAAACACCATATATTTT,CASSVTSGNTIYF,TRBV9,NA,NA,TRBJ1-3